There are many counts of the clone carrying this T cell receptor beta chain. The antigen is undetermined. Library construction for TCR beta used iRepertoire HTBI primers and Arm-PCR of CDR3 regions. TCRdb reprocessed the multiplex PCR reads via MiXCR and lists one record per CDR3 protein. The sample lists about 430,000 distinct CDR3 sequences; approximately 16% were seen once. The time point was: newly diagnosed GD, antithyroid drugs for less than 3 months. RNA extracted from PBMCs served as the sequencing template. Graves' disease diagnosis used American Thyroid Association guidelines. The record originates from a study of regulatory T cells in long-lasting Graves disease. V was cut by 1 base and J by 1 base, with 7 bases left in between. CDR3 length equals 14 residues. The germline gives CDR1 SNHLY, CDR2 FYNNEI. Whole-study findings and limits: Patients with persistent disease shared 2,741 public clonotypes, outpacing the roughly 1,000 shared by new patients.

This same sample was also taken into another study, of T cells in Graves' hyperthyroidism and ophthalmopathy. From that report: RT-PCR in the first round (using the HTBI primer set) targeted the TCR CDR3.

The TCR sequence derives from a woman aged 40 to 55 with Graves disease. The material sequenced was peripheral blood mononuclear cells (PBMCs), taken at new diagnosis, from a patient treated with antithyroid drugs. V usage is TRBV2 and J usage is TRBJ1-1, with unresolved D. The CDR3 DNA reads TGTGCCAGCAGTGAAGGGGAGAGGAACACTGAAGCTTTCTTT. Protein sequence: CASSEGERNTEAFF.